This TCR beta chain was recovered during a study of blood T cell repertoires in COVID-19. The CDR3 runs 14 residues. Germline trimming cut 4 bases from V and 5 bases from J; bases unmatched to any gene: 7. Germline assignment: CDR1 LGHDT and CDR2 YNNKEL (reference sequence). Here immunoSEQ multiplex PCR was the method, and the copy in TCRdb shows in-frame clones only, minus some. Of 90,000 to 100,000 clones in the sample, roughly 89% were seen once. Sequencing was carried out using peripheral blood. The chain recombines TRBV3-1 (or the pseudogene TRBV3-2) with TRBJ1-2; 7 bases are shared with TRBD1. The receptor comes from a man between 60 and 70 years old with COVID-19, enrolled during active disease. The CDR3 region has the DNA TGTGCCAGCAGCCCCCGATCGACAGGGTATGGCTACACCTTC. Translating gives CASSPRSTGYGYTF.